This T cell receptor (beta chain) was sequenced in a study of blood T cell repertoires in COVID-19. Clones were sequenced by immunoSEQ multiplex PCR, and TCRdb holds only the in-frame ones, with some missing. This table has roughly 250,000 clones, roughly three quarters appearing once. The sequence was obtained from a woman between 40 and 55 years old with active or convalescent COVID-19. Specimen: peripheral blood.

CDR3 coding DNA: TGTGCCAGTAGTGTGGACAGGGGAGGCTCTGAAGCTTTCTTT. Its protein is CASSVDRGGSEAFF. The V gene is TRBV19, the J gene TRBJ1-1; 9 bases match TRBD1. Germline V gives CDR1 LNHDA, CDR2 SQIVND (reference sequence). The CDR3 consists of 14 residues. Trimming removed 5 bases from V and 6 bases from J; junction bases left unmatched: 7.